Listed here are 2 T cell receptor beta chains from one sample, sequenced in a study of control samples from healthy donors and cancer patients. Measured with immunoSEQ multiplex PCR; TCRdb has only the in-frame clones, and not every one. Altogether approximately 170,000 clones are present, almost 90% being singletons, with the ten largest covering 4% to 6%. The sequenced sample consisted of blood. The origin of the receptors is a woman in her thirties in good health.

This clone was detected a few times. The V and J genes are TRBV11-2 and TRBJ2-3; D unclear. V was shortened by 4 bases and J by 9 bases, with 23 bases between the two germline ends. Germline assignment: CDR1 SGHAT and CDR2 FQNNGV. The CDR3 length is 16 residues. The CDR3 bases are TGTGCCAGCAGCTCGCCGTTTGACACCCGGGCCGGAACGCAGTATTTT. Protein: CASSSPFDTRAGTQYF.

The chain joins TRBV20-1 to TRBJ2-3, with TRBD2 as a possible D gene (5 bases). Trimming pared 3 bases from V and 4 bases from J, leaving 20 bases between. The CDR3 length is 16 residues. The germline V gene encodes CDR1 DFQATT and CDR2 SNEGSKA (reference sequence). For the CDR3, the DNA is TGCAGTGCTAGTTACCGAATGAGCGGATTTTCAGATACGCAGTATTTT. This encodes CSASYRMSGFSDTQYF.